This TCR beta chain stems from a study of beta chain features in type 1 diabetes. Study observations and caveats: Fewer insertions but more deletions were seen at VDJ junctions in type 1 diabetes patients.

Markers CD45RO/CCR7/CD25/CD127/CD95/CD27 served to sort CD4+ naive, central memory, regulatory and stem cell-like memory cells. Trimming pared 3 bases from V and 3 bases from J, leaving 7 bases between. Germline CDR1 and CDR2: MNHEY and SMNVEV (reference sequence). This CDR3 comprises 13 residues. Expressed TCRB transcripts were sequenced, since all the RNA that had been isolated was reverse transcribed. There were 3 million to 4 million reads on average in the naive, central memory and regulatory T cell samples. Repertoires were generated with immunoSEQ multiplex PCR, while TCRdb's copy carries only in-frame clones and drops some. The sample holds hundreds of thousands of clones; 15% to 20% are singletons and the top ten take 0.023%. This clone showed up just a few times. Its target is not known. Additional DNA sequences in this sample encode the identical CDR3.

The clonotype was recovered from a woman under 30 in good health. The sample taken for sequencing was naive CD4+ T cells from blood. The gene calls are TRBV27 and TRBJ2-3, with a possible D match to TRBD2 (6 bases). The CDR3 sequence is CASSFRGTDTQYF. The CDR3, as DNA: TGTGCCAGCAGTTTTCGGGGGACAGATACGCAGTATTTT.